The following is a T cell receptor (beta chain) sequence with its context. These data are taken from a study of CD8 T cells in Susac syndrome. Reverse transcription used roughly 0.5 to 1 ug RNA and random hexamers. immunoSEQ multiplex PCR amplified TCR beta CDR3 across 54 Vbeta, 13 Jbeta. TCRdb passed the immunoSEQ multiplex PCR reads through MiXCR, listing each CDR3 protein once. This table has about 73,000 distinct CDR3 sequences, about 95% appearing once. Those who served as multiple sclerosis controls were treatment-naive patients with stable or active relapsing-remitting disease. TEMRA cells were FACS-enriched, unlike CD8+ and CD4+ T cells, which were negatively isolated. V lost 0 bases, J lost 3 bases, and 4 bases lay in between. Per germline, CDR1 SGHDT and CDR2 YYEEEE. The CDR3 runs to 12 residues.

The rearrangement uses TRBV5-6 and TRBJ2-7; D is ambiguous. The sample comprised CD8+ T cells from PBMCs. This clonotype originated in a human donor with multiple sclerosis. The CDR3 nucleotides are TGTGCCAGCAGCTTGGATCACTACGAGCAGTACTTC. Translated: CASSLDHYEQYF.